This T cell receptor beta chain derives from a study of T cell repertoires in cytomegalovirus infection. About the research overall: Carrying CMV and the relevant HLA type showed in public TCR beta signatures.

Germline V CDR1 and CDR2: LNHNV, YYDKDF (reference sequence). The CDR3 spans 18 residues. Trimming removed 2 bases from V and 0 bases from J; junction bases left unmatched: 11. TCRdb itself ran the reads through MiXCR, one entry per CDR3 protein. Among around 180,000 distinct CDR3 sequences listed, roughly 19% were seen once. The sample taken for sequencing was PBMCs. The source is a human donor in good health (CMV status not recorded). Some clones in this sample may be carry-over from other donors' samples. The chain carries TRBV15 and TRBJ2-7, with 9 bases lining up with TRBD1. The CDR3 DNA is TGTGCCACCAGCAGATCGTCCCGGGACAGGGTAGGCTCCTACGAGCAGTACTTC. Translation: CATSRSSRDRVGSYEQYF. Combining the CDR3 with reference TRBV15 and TRBJ2-7 gives the whole variable domain DAMVIQNPRYQVTQFGKPVTLSCSQTLNHNVMYWYQQKSSQAPKLLFHYYDKDFNNEADTPDNFQSRRPNTSFCFLDIRSPGLGDTAMYLCATSRSSRDRVGSYEQYFGPGTRLTVT.